This TCR beta chain came from a study of blood T cell repertoires in COVID-19. At the level of the study: COVID-19 samples collected from the United States, Italy and Spain covered acute and convalescent phases. T cells, B-cell-depleted T cells, or PBMCs supplied cDNA or gDNA.

Original data processing: Amplifying reference gene primers gave estimates of nucleated cell counts. Produced via immunoSEQ multiplex PCR; TCRdb's table is partial and in-frame only. From that table come the V and J calls and clone size; the DNA was used to work out D and trimming. The sample carries 95,000 to 150,000 clones, 55% to 75% recorded once. CDR1 is LGHDT and CDR2 is YNNKEL in the germline V gene (reference sequence). CDR3 length: 14 amino acids. V gave up 3 bases and J gave up 4 bases, with 12 bases separating them. This clone showed up just a few times. The source material was peripheral blood. V gene TRBV3-1 (or the pseudogene TRBV3-2) combines with J gene TRBJ1-2; D not certain. The receptor comes from a human donor with acute or convalescent COVID-19. The donor label of this sample is uncertain. The CDR3, as DNA: TGTGCCAGCAGCCACCAGGCTCAAGGCTATGGCTACACCTTC. It translates to CASSHQAQGYGYTF.